The 18 T cell receptor beta chains given below trace back to one sample, sequenced in a study of T cell repertoires in cytomegalovirus infection. TCRdb analysed the reads with MiXCR anew, one entry per CDR3 protein. The repertoire consists of approximately 500,000 distinct CDR3 sequences, with roughly 12% occurring once and the leading ten covering approximately 10%. The sequenced sample was PBMCs. All receptors come from a human donor in good health (CMV status not recorded). Some clones in this sample may be carry-over from other donors' samples.

This clonotype was counted between two and nine times. This chain uses TRBV28 with TRBJ1-2, with 9 bases fitting TRBD1. V trimming: 6 bases; J trimming: 8 bases; junction bases outside the gene matches: 13. The CDR3 has 15 amino acids. Germline values: CDR1 MDHEN, CDR2 SYDVKM. The CDR3 protein is CASSSPPGQGVGYTF. As DNA, the CDR3 is TGTGCCAGCAGCTCTCCCCCGGGACAGGGCGTCGGCTACACCTTC.

This clonotype was detected many times. The chain couples TRBV6-6 to TRBJ2-1; TRBD2 aligns across 9 bases. Germline trimming cut 0 bases from V and 8 bases from J; bases unmatched to any gene: 11. CDR3 size: 17 residues. Germline V gives CDR1 MNHNY, CDR2 SVGAGI (reference sequence). CDR3 nucleotides: TGTGCCAGCAGTTACTCGATGCGGGAGGGCCTTTGGGATGAGCAGTTCTTC. It translates to CASSYSMREGLWDEQFF.

This clonotype was observed at least ten times. CDR3 amino acids: CASSQGKGNQPQHF. CDR3 nucleotide sequence: TGTGCCAGCAGTCAGGGGAAGGGCAATCAGCCCCAGCATTTT. The V gene is TRBV12-3 or TRBV12-4, the J gene TRBJ1-5; the D gene is possibly TRBD1 (6 bases). Trimming cost V 5 bases and J 2 bases, with 10 bases left between them. This CDR3 is built from 14 residues.

This clonotype has a count of ten or more. This chain links TRBV11-2 with TRBJ1-4; 8 bases agree with TRBD1. V lost 5 bases, J lost 7 bases, and 6 bases stayed unmatched. Germline lookup yields CDR1 SGHAT and CDR2 FQNNGV. The CDR3 is made up of 14 amino acids. This CDR3 reads CASSRTGLAEKLFF. CDR3 coding DNA: TGTGCCAGCAGCCGGACAGGGCTGGCTGAAAAACTGTTTTTT.

This clonotype turned up a few times. The V call is TRBV14, the J call TRBJ1-1, with unresolved D. V shed 3 bases and J shed 4 bases, with 6 bases lying between them. The germline V gene has CDR1 SGHDN and CDR2 FVKESK. The CDR3 loop spans 12 amino acids. Here the CDR3 reads CASSQLSTEAFF. CDR3 sequence (DNA): TGTGCCAGCAGCCAGCTTAGCACTGAAGCTTTCTTT.

This clonotype was counted many times. The V call is TRBV7-6, the J call TRBJ2-5, with 15 positions matching TRBD2. The CDR3 spans 17 residues. Per the germline V gene, CDR1 is SGHVS and CDR2 is FNYEAQ. V gave up 6 bases and J gave up 5 bases; unmatched junction bases: 10. CDR3: CASRRTSGRGGFETQYF. CDR3 DNA sequence: TGTGCCAGCAGGCGGACTAGCGGGAGGGGGGGTTTTGAGACCCAGTACTTC.

This chain joins TRBV30 and TRBJ1-2; D gene unclear. Trimming shortened V by 0 bases and J by 6 bases, and 14 bases separated the two germline ends. Per the germline V gene, CDR1 is GTSNPN and CDR2 is SVGIG (reference sequence). This CDR3 is 14 amino acids long. CDR3 nucleotides: TGTGCCTGGAGTGTCCAGACGGGATCCAATGGCTACACCTTC. The encoded protein is CAWSVQTGSNGYTF.

This clonotype was detected ten times or more. The chain employs TRBV7-2 and TRBJ2-3; 10 bases align to TRBD2. This CDR3 is 15 amino acids long. The germline V gene encodes CDR1 SGHTA and CDR2 FQGNSA. V lost 5 bases to trimming and J lost 7 bases; unmatched junction nucleotides: 9. The CDR3 coding sequence is TGTGCCAGCAGCCCTAGCGGGAGTGGGGGCTATACGCAGTATTTT. It yields the protein CASSPSGSGGYTQYF. Drawing the rest from reference TRBV7-2 and TRBJ2-3, the complete variable domain is GAGVSQSPSNKVTEKGKDVELRCDPISGHTALYWYRQSLGQGLEFLIYFQGNSAPDKSGLPSDRFSAERTGGSVSTLTIQRTQQEDSAVYLCASSPSGSGGYTQYFGPGTRLTVL.

This clonotype has at least ten counts. The genes are TRBV10-3 and TRBJ2-5; 7 nucleotides line up with TRBD1. This CDR3 region has 16 residues. Trimming cost V 0 bases and J 2 bases; bases outside gene matches: 6. Per the germline V gene, CDR1 is ENHRY and CDR2 is SYGVKD. The CDR3 is CAISESTGVMQETQYF. CDR3 DNA sequence: TGTGCCATCAGTGAGTCAACAGGGGTAATGCAAGAGACCCAGTACTTC.

This clonotype was seen ten or more times. V usage is TRBV12-3 or TRBV12-4 and J usage is TRBJ1-1; TRBD1 might be the D (6 bases). The length of the CDR3 is 15 residues. Trimming shortened V by 5 bases and J by 1 base, and 14 bases separated the two germline ends. In nucleotides, the CDR3 is TGTGCCAGCAGTCGAAGGGGGGGTGGGAACACTGAAGCTTTCTTT. The encoded protein is CASSRRGGGNTEAFF.

In this sample, this clonotype turned up a few times. This chain's CDR3 is CASSQQGAGTGELFF. In DNA form, the CDR3 reads TGTGCCAGCAGCCAGCAGGGGGCGGGAACCGGGGAGCTGTTTTTT. The chain employs TRBV3-1 and TRBJ2-2, with 8 bases matching TRBD1. V was pared by 3 bases and J by 5 bases, with 5 bases of the junction left unmatched. The germline gives CDR1 LGHDT, CDR2 YNNKEL (reference sequence). CDR3 size: 15 residues. The full variable domain, its missing parts supplied by reference TRBV3-1 and TRBJ2-2, is DTAVSQTPKYLVTQMGNDKSIKCEQNLGHDTMYWYKQDSKKFLKIMFSYNNKELIINETVPNRFSPKSPDKAHLNLHINSLELGDSAVYFCASSQQGAGTGELFFGEGSRLTVL.

There are many counts of this clonotype. This sequence joins TRBV28 and TRBJ2-7; 16 positions match TRBD2. Looked up from germline, CDR1 is MDHEN and CDR2 is SYDVKM. V dropped 6 bases and J dropped 7; count of bases not matched to a gene: 6. The CDR3 runs 15 residues. The CDR3 loop is CASSPGTSGRGEQYF. The CDR3 DNA follows: TGTGCCAGCAGCCCCGGGACTAGCGGGAGGGGGGAGCAGTACTTC.

This clonotype was found many times. The genes are TRBV4-2 and TRBJ1-1, with 8 bases that match TRBD1. The CDR3 length is 15 residues. J gave up 4 bases and V 4 bases, and 8 bases lay outside the gene matches. CDR1 LGHNA and CDR2 YNFKEQ come from the germline V gene. Here the CDR3 reads CASSRPTQGATEAFF. The CDR3 coding sequence is TGTGCCAGCAGCCGTCCTACTCAGGGGGCCACTGAAGCTTTCTTT.

This clonotype has only a few counts. The genes are TRBV27 and TRBJ1-1, with a possible D match to TRBD1 (5 bases). The CDR3 extends over 13 amino acids. The germline V gene has CDR1 MNHEY and CDR2 SMNVEV (reference sequence). Between the trimmed V and J ends, which lost 3 bases and 5 bases, there was a span of 10 bases. The chain's CDR3 is CASSFYEGTEAFF. The CDR3 nucleotides are TGTGCCAGCAGTTTCTATGAGGGGACTGAAGCTTTCTTT.

There are many counts of this clonotype. V gene TRBV12-3 or TRBV12-4 combines with J gene TRBJ2-2; 7 nucleotides agree with TRBD2. The V segment lost 3 bases and the J segment 5 bases; nucleotides outside the gene matches: 9. The CDR3 has 16 amino acids. The chain's CDR3 is CASSLIASGQTGELFF. CDR3 nucleotides: TGTGCCAGCAGTTTGATCGCTAGCGGCCAAACCGGGGAGCTGTTTTTT.

This clonotype was seen a few times. The chain recombines TRBV28 with TRBJ1-5, with D perhaps matching TRBD1 (6 bases). Germline V lookup: CDR1 MDHEN, CDR2 SYDVKM. Between the trimmed V and J ends, which lost 10 bases and 5 bases, there was a span of 18 bases. The CDR3 contains 14 residues. In nucleotides, the CDR3 is TGTGCCAACAAAGGGGGGGGGCCGGATCAGCCCCAGCATTTT. This translates into CANKGGGPDQPQHF. Looking up the rest from reference TRBV28 and TRBJ1-5 gives the full variable domain: DVKVTQSSRYLVKRTGEKVFLECVQDMDHENMFWYRQDPGLGLRLIYFSYDVKMKEKGDIPEGYSVSREKKERFSLILESASTNQTSMYLCANKGGGPDQPQHFGDGTRLSIL.

This clonotype was detected a few times. J is TRBJ2-3 and V is TRBV29-1, with 8 bases aligning to TRBD2. Germline-derived CDR1 and CDR2 are SQVTM and ANQGSEA. CDR3 length: 15 residues. Losses at the gene ends were 1 base for V and 2 bases for J; bases not matched to a gene: 5. CDR3 sequence: CSVEAAGVNTDTQYF. The CDR3, as DNA: TGCAGCGTTGAAGCAGCGGGAGTTAACACAGATACGCAGTATTTT.

Only a few counts were recorded for this clonotype. The chain recombines TRBV6-6 with TRBJ2-4; TRBD2 aligns across 7 bases. This CDR3 is 16 amino acids long. Trimming cost V 0 bases and J 1 base; bases outside gene matches: 3. Germline lookup yields CDR1 MNHNY and CDR2 SVGAGI (reference sequence). The CDR3 DNA reads TGTGCCAGCAGTTACTCCGGGGGGACGGCCAAAAACATTCAGTACTTC. Protein sequence: CASSYSGGTAKNIQYF.